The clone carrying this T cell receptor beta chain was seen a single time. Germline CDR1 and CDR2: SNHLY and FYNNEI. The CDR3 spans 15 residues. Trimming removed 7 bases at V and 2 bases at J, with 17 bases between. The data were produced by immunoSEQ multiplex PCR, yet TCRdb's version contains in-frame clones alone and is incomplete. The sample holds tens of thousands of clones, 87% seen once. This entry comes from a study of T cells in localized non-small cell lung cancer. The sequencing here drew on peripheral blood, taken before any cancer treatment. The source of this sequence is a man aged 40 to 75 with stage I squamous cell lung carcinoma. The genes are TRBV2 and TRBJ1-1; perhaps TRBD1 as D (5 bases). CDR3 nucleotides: TGTGCCAGCACCTTAAAAGGGGTTGGTAACACTGAAGCTTTCTTT. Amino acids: CASTLKGVGNTEAFF.